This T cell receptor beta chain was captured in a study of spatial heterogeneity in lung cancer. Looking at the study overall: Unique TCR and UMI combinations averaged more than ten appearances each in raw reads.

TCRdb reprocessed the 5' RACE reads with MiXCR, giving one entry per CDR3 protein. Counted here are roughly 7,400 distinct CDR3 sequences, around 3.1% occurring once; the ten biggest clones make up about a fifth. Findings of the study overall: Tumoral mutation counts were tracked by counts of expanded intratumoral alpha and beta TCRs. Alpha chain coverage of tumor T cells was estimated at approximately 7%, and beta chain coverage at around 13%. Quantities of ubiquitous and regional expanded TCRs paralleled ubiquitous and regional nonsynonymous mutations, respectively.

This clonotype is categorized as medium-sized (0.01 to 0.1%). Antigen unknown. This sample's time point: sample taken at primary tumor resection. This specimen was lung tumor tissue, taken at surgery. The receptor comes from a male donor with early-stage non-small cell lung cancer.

The CDR3 loop reads CATSDELAGGVDEQFF. The CDR3 DNA sequence: TGTGCCACCAGTGATGAATTAGCGGGAGGGGTCGATGAGCAGTTCTTC. The chain uses TRBV24-1 and TRBJ2-1; 11 nucleotides match TRBD2. The CDR3 is 16 residues long. Per the germline V gene, CDR1 is KGHDR and CDR2 is SFDVKD. Trimming removed 3 bases from V and 8 bases from J; junction bases left unmatched: 8.